These T cell receptor beta chains were read from a single sample in a study of radiation and T cells in renal cell carcinoma. Produced via immunoSEQ multiplex PCR; TCRdb's table is partial and in-frame only. The data contain under 150,000 clones, 81% of them singletons. Sequenced here: blood, sampled from a patient whose treatment included radiotherapy and nephrectomy. The receptors here all came from a woman in her sixties with renal cell carcinoma. Each CDR3 is given with its conserved first and last residue. Fields, in order: J gene, D gene, V gene, clone size, CDR3 DNA, CDR3 protein. A D gene is named only where the DNA matches it firmly. Rows may omit the clone size; those that give it use once, few, many or a size class.

TRBJ2-7	-	TRBV4-3	-	TGCGCCAGCAGCCAAGAAGGAGCCAGGGCCTACGAGCAGTACTTC	CASSQEGARAYEQYF
TRBJ1-6	-	TRBV27	-	TGTGCCAGCAGTCCCAGTCTGACGTATCATAATTCACCCCTCCACTTT	CASSPSLTYHNSPLHF
TRBJ2-1	-	TRBV28	once	TGTGCCAGCAGTACCCATCTAGTAGCTGGTTACAATGAGCAGTTCTTC	CASSTHLVAGYNEQFF
TRBJ1-1	-	TRBV25-1	-	TGTGCCAGCAATATGGGAGGGATGGGGACTGAAGCTTTCTTT	CASNMGGMGTEAFF
TRBJ2-3	TRBD2	TRBV6-1	-	TGTGCCAGCAGTGATGATTTAGCGGGGGGGATAGATACGCAGTATTTT	CASSDDLAGGIDTQYF
TRBJ1-5	-	TRBV5-8	-	TGTGCCAGCAGCTTTAGGGGGGGCAACAATCAGCCCCAGCATTTT	CASSFRGGNNQPQHF
TRBJ2-7	TRBD1	TRBV19	-	TGTGCCAGTGGACAGGGTCGCAACGAGCAGTACTTC	CASGQGRNEQYF
TRBJ2-3	-	TRBV13	-	TGTGCCAGCAGCTTAGGGTCACCTAGTTACCGGGACGGTAGCACAGATACGCAGTATTTT	CASSLGSPSYRDGSTDTQYF
TRBJ2-1	-	TRBV7-9	-	TGTGCCAGCAGCCCCCGGGACTTTCAGGGCTTGGCGCAGTTCTTC	CASSPRDFQGLAQFF
TRBJ2-2	TRBD1	TRBV11-3	-	TGTGCCAGCAGTCGGGACAGGGGCACCGGGGAGCTGTTTTTT	CASSRDRGTGELFF
TRBJ2-7	-	TRBV2	-	TGTGCCAGCAGGGAAGGTAATCGACTTTCCTACGAGCAGTACTTC	CASREGNRLSYEQYF
TRBJ1-5	-	TRBV9	-	TGTGCCAGCAGCGTAATGGATGGGGGGACGCCCCAGCATTTT	CASSVMDGGTPQHF
TRBJ1-5	-	TRBV10-3	-	TGTGCCATCAGTGAGACTGGAAATGAGCCCCAGCATTTT	CAISETGNEPQHF
TRBJ2-2	-	TRBV5-1	once	TGCGCCAGCAGCGAGAGGGTTGTCACGTGGACCGGGGAGCTGTTTTTT	CASSERVVTWTGELFF
TRBJ1-3	TRBD1	TRBV2	-	TGTGCCAGCACAACGACAGGGGACACCATATATTTT	CASTTTGDTIYF
TRBJ2-3	-	TRBV4-2	once	TGTGCCAGCAGCCAAGAGGCGACTAGCACAGATACGCAGTATTTT	CASSQEATSTDTQYF
TRBJ2-2	-	TRBV29-1	-	TGCAGCGTACAGGGTGGCGGGGAGCTGTTTTTT	CSVQGGGELFF
TRBJ2-3	TRBD1	TRBV5-1	-	TGCGCCAGCAGCTTGTGGGGACAGGGGGCTACAGATACGCAGTATTTT	CASSLWGQGATDTQYF
TRBJ1-6	-	TRBV28	-	TGTGCCAGCAGTTTTTTACAGGGAAGTTCACCCCTCCACTTT	CASSFLQGSSPLHF
TRBJ1-5	TRBD1	TRBV10-2	-	TGCGCCAGCAGTAGGACAGGGAGAAGTGATCAGCCCCAGCATTTT	CASSRTGRSDQPQHF
TRBJ1-4	TRBD1	TRBV9	-	TGTGCCAGCAGAGGAGCAGGGGGCGAAAAACTGTTTTTT	CASRGAGGEKLFF
TRBJ2-6	-	TRBV10-3	-	TGTGCCATCAGTGATGGGCAGGGGACTACAGGGGCCAACGTCCTGACTTTC	CAISDGQGTTGANVLTF
TRBJ2-1	TRBD2	TRBV7-3	few	TGTGCCAGCAGCGCTAGCGGGCCGAACAATGAGCAGTTCTTC	CASSASGPNNEQFF
TRBJ1-2	-	TRBV15	-	TGTGCCACCAGCAGAGTCAAAGACTATGGCTACACCTTC	CATSRVKDYGYTF
TRBJ2-7	TRBD2	TRBV6-5	-	TGTGCCAGCAGTTTGGGACTACTCTCCTACGAGCAGTACTTC	CASSLGLLSYEQYF
TRBJ1-3	-	TRBV30	-	TGTGCCCATAATAGGGAAGCCAACACCATATATTTT	CAHNREANTIYF
TRBJ1-1	TRBD1	TRBV19	-	TGTGCCAGTAGTATCCACAGGGGCAACACTGAAGCTTTCTTT	CASSIHRGNTEAFF
TRBJ2-7	-	TRBV5-1	-	TGCGCCAGCAGCTTGTACGACGGTGACTACGAGCAGTACTTC	CASSLYDGDYEQYF
TRBJ2-3	TRBD1	TRBV7-7	-	TGTGCTAGCAGCCGGACAGGGGTTAACACAGATACGCAGTATTTT	CASSRTGVNTDTQYF
TRBJ2-2	-	TRBV2	-	TGTGCCAGCGATAATAGCGGGAACACCGGGGAGCTGTTTTTT	CASDNSGNTGELFF
TRBJ2-2	-	TRBV4-3	-	TGCGCCAGCAGCCAAGATGCACCCCGGGGCAGCAGGTTGTCCGGGGAGCTGTTTTTT	CASSQDAPRGSRLSGELFF
TRBJ1-5	-	TRBV15	-	TGTGCCACCAGTAACATCGAGGGCAATCAGCCCCAGCATTTT	CATSNIEGNQPQHF
TRBJ2-7	-	TRBV6-5	-	TGTGCCAGCAGTTACTCGTCCTACGAGCAGTACTTC	CASSYSSYEQYF
TRBJ2-1	-	TRBV11-3	few	TGTGCCAGCAGCTTAGGGACTTCCGAGCAGTTCTTC	CASSLGTSEQFF
TRBJ1-1	-	TRBV18	-	TGTGCCAGCTCACCAGGGGTCGCTGAAGCTTTCTTT	CASSPGVAEAFF
TRBJ1-2	-	TRBV19	-	TGTGCCAGTAGTATCGGTTCCGTGACAGGTCCCTATGGCTACACCTTC	CASSIGSVTGPYGYTF
TRBJ1-2	TRBD1	TRBV28	-	TGTGCCAGCAGACGACAGGGGGCGCTCAACTATGGCTACACCTTC	CASRRQGALNYGYTF
TRBJ1-4	-	TRBV7-9	-	TGTGCCAGCAGCCTACACCCCCCGGGGGAAAGCGAAAAACTGTTTTTT	CASSLHPPGESEKLFF
TRBJ1-2	TRBD1	TRBV19	few	TGTGCCAGTAGTGGGGGAACAGGGGGCGGCTATGGCTACACCTTC	CASSGGTGGGYGYTF
TRBJ2-2	-	TRBV15	-	TGTGCCACCAGCTGGGGGCGGGGGCGGACCGGGGAGCTGTTTTTT	CATSWGRGRTGELFF
TRBJ2-7	TRBD2	TRBV10-3	-	TGTGCCATCAGTGAGTCTGAGGCTAGCGGGAGAAGACAGTACTTC	CAISESEASGRRQYF
TRBJ1-5	-	TRBV10-3	few	TGTGCCATCAGTGAGGTCAGAAATCAGCCCCAGCATTTT	CAISEVRNQPQHF
TRBJ2-3	-	TRBV19	-	TGTGCCAGTAGGTCCCCTTTAAACAGGGGGGGAGGCACGCAGTATTTT	CASRSPLNRGGGTQYF
TRBJ1-1	TRBD1	TRBV19	-	TGTGCCAGTAGTATCCAGACAGGGTCGGGCTACACTGAAGCTTTCTTT	CASSIQTGSGYTEAFF
TRBJ2-7	-	TRBV5-6	-	TGTGCCAGCAGCGGACTGCTCTACGAGCAGTACTTC	CASSGLLYEQYF
TRBJ2-3	TRBD1	TRBV5-1	-	TGCGCCAGCAGCCATTATCCGGGACAGGGGATAGATACGCAGTATTTT	CASSHYPGQGIDTQYF
TRBJ2-7	-	TRBV20-1	-	TGCAGTGCAACCCCGGACGGAGATCGGTACTTC	CSATPDGDRYF
TRBJ1-5	-	TRBV28	-	TGTGCCAGCAGCCCCGAGGGCACCTCAAATCAGCCCCAGCATTTT	CASSPEGTSNQPQHF
TRBJ2-7	TRBD1	TRBV2	-	TGTGCCAGCAGTTCCGGACAGGGGGACGAGCAGTACTTC	CASSSGQGDEQYF
TRBJ1-1	-	TRBV6-1	few	TGTGCCAGCAGTGAAGCAGGCCAGAGGACTGAAGCTTTCTTT	CASSEAGQRTEAFF
TRBJ1-4	-	TRBV2	-	TGTGCCAGCAGTGTTCGCCAGGGTGGGGAAAAACTGTTTTTT	CASSVRQGGEKLFF
TRBJ2-7	TRBD2	TRBV28	-	TGTGCCAGCAGTTTATGGACTAGCGGGCCCCCCCACGAGCAGTACTTC	CASSLWTSGPPHEQYF
TRBJ2-7	-	TRBV11-2	-	TGTGCCAGCAGCTCCGCCCCAGCGGACTTAATCAGGGAGTACTTC	CASSSAPADLIREYF